This is a list of T cell receptor beta chains from one sample in a study of CD8 T cells in Susac syndrome. TCRdb called the immunoSEQ multiplex PCR reads again in MiXCR, with one record for every CDR3 protein. This table holds about 210,000 distinct CDR3 sequences, roughly 96% found once. The sample was CD4+ T cells from PBMCs. Receptors originate from a human donor with multiple sclerosis. Both conserved end residues are part of each CDR3. D genes are given only for firm matches. Size is stated for part of the rows, as once, few or many counts, or as a class when the clone is expanded.

d_gene,v_gene,abundance,j_gene,CDR3nt,CDR3aa
NA,TRBV20-1,NA,TRBJ2-1,TGCAGTGCTATAGAGGTGCGTTCGTACAATGAGCAGTTCTTC,CSAIEVRSYNEQFF
NA,TRBV5-6,NA,TRBJ1-1,TGTGCCAGCAGCTTGCGGCCAGTGGCGAACACTGAAGCTTTCTTT,CASSLRPVANTEAFF
NA,TRBV20-1,NA,TRBJ2-7,TGCAGTGCTAGAGATCTAGGGGTTAGGGCCTACGAGCAGTACTTC,CSARDLGVRAYEQYF
NA,TRBV24-1,once,TRBJ2-1,TGTGCCACCAGTGCCCGGGGTGAGCAGTTCTTC,CATSARGEQFF
NA,TRBV12-3/TRBV12-4,few,TRBJ1-1,TGTGCCAGCAGTTTAGCGGGAGGGAACACTGAAGCTTTCTTT,CASSLAGGNTEAFF
NA,TRBV21-1,NA,TRBJ1-6,TGTGCCAGCAGCACCCGCGGGACGGTAAATTCACCCCTCCACTTT,CASSTRGTVNSPLHF
NA,TRBV20-1,NA,TRBJ2-4,TGCAGTGCTAGAGTGGAGACTAACTCCCTCCGGGAAGGCATTCAGTACTTC,CSARVETNSLREGIQYF
NA,TRBV5-1,NA,TRBJ2-1,TGCGCCAGCAGCCCTGGGGGTCTGAGCTCCTACAATGAGCAGTTCTTC,CASSPGGLSSYNEQFF
NA,TRBV13,NA,TRBJ1-1,TGTGCCAGCACGGCCTGGGGGACCGCTGAAGCTTTCTTT,CASTAWGTAEAFF
TRBD2,TRBV5-6,NA,TRBJ2-3,TGTGCCAGCAGCCCCCGGGGGGGACTAGAGGGGGGCACAGATACGCAGTATTTT,CASSPRGGLEGGTDTQYF
NA,TRBV2,NA,TRBJ2-6,TGTGCCAGCAGTGAGTCCCGCTCTGGGGCCAACGTCCTGACTTTC,CASSESRSGANVLTF
NA,TRBV9,NA,TRBJ2-7,TGTGCCAGCAGCGTCTTACAGGGCAACGACGTGCAGTACTTC,CASSVLQGNDVQYF
NA,TRBV5-6,NA,TRBJ1-6,TGTGCCAGCGGAATAGGAAGCTCACCCCTCCACTTT,CASGIGSSPLHF
NA,TRBV29-1,NA,TRBJ2-5,TGCAGCGTTGAGTTAGCGAGAGGAGAGACCCAGTACTTC,CSVELARGETQYF